The sequence of this T cell receptor beta chain was determined in a study of technical replicates of blood from several donors. The protocol was immunoSEQ multiplex PCR, while the TCRdb copy is restricted to in-frame clones and leaves out a portion. The sample holds fewer than 100,000 clones, around 95% seen once. This receptor was obtained from a human donor in good health. The sequencing sample was made of T cells isolated from PBMCs.

This chain's CDR3 is CASSPGTGGYQPQHF. The DNA for the CDR3 is TGTGCCAGCAGTCCCGGGACAGGGGGCTATCAGCCCCAGCATTTT. The chain couples TRBV2 to TRBJ1-5; TRBD1 aligns across 12 bases. The ends lost 5 bases at V and 5 bases at J; junction bases unmatched: 4. Germline V gives CDR1 SNHLY, CDR2 FYNNEI. This CDR3 is 15 amino acids long.